This T cell receptor beta chain is from a study of cytomegalovirus exposure and HLA in healthy donors. About the research overall: The early release's HLA-typed donors yielded some 85 million unique TCRs. Overall study findings and caveats: High specificity and sensitivity for cytomegalovirus status were reported for the classifier. In a later analysis, across HLA loci, associated TCR counts were highest for DRB1, lowest for HLA-C.

PCR employed 60 Vbeta and 13 Jbeta primers. The data were produced by immunoSEQ multiplex PCR, yet TCRdb's version contains in-frame clones alone and is incomplete. This table holds fewer than 150,000 clones, about 80% found once. On this clone: Its antigen is still unknown.

The CDR3 runs to 15 residues. The junction had 6 bases not matched to a gene; V was cut back by 6 bases and J by 2 bases. Germline V gene data show CDR1 as SGHTA and CDR2 as FQGNSA. The TCR comes from a male donor in good health and CMV-seronegative. The chain joins TRBV7-2 to TRBJ2-1, with TRBD1 matching over 8 bases. Sample: PBMCs. DNA for the CDR3: TGTGCCAGCAGATTGGACAGGGCAGCCTACAATGAGCAGTTCTTC. Its protein is CASRLDRAAYNEQFF.